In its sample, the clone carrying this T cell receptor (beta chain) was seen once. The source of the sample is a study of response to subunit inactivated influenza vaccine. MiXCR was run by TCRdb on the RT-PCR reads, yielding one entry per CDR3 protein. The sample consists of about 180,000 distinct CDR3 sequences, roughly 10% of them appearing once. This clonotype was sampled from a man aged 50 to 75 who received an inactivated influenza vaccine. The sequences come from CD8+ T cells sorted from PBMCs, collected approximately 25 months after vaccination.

CDR3 amino acids: CASTRLADLYGYTF. The CDR3 region has the DNA TGTGCCAGTACGCGGTTGGCAGACCTGTATGGCTACACCTTC. V is TRBV7-9 and J is TRBJ1-2; D gene uncertain. Germline V gives CDR1 SEHNR, CDR2 FQNEAQ (reference sequence). V lost 9 bases and J lost 5, with 19 bases in between. CDR3 length: 14 amino acids.